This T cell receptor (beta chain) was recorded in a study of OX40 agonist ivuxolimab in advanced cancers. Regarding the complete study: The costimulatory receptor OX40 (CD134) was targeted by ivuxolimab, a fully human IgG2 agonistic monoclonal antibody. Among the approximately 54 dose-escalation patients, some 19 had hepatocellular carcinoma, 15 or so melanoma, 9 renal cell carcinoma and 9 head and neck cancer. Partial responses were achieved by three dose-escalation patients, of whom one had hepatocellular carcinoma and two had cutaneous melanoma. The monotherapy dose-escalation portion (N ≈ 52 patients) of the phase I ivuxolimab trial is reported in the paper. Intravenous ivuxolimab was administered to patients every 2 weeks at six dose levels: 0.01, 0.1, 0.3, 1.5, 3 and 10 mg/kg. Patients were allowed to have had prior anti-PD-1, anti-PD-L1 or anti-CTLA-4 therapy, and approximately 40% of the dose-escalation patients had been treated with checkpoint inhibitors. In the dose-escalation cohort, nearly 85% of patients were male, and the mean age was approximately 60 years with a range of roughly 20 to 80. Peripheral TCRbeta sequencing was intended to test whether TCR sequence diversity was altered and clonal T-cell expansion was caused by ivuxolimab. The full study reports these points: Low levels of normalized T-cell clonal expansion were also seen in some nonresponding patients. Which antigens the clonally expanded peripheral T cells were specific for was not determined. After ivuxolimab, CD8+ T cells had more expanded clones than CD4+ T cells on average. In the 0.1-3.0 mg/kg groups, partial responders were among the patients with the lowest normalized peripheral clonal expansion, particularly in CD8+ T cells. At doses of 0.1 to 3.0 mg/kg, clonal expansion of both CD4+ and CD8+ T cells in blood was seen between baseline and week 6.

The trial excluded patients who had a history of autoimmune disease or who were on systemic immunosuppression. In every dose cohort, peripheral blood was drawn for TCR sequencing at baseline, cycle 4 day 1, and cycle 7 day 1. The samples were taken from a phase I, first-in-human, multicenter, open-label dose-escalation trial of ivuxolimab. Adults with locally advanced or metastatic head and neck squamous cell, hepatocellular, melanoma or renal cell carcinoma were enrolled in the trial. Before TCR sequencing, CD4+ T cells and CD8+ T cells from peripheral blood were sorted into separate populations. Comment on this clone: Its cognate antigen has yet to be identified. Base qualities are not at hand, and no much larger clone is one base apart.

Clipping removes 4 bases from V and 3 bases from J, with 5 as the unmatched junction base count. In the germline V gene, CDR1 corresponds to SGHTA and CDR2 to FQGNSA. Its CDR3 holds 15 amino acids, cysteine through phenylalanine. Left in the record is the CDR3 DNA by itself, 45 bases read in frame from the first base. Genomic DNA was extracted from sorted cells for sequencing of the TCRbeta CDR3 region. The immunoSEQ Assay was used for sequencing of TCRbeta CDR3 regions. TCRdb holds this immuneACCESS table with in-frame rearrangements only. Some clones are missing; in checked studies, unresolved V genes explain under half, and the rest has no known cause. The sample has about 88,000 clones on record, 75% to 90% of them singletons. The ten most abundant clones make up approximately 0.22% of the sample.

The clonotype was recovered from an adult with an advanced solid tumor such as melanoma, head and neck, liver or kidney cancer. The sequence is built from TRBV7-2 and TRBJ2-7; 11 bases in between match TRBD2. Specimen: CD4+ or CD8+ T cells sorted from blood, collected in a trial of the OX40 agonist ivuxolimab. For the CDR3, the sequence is CASSSLTSGNYEQYF. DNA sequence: TGTGCCAGCAGCTCCCTGACTAGCGGGAACTACGAGCAGTACTTC.